The 28 T cell receptor beta chains below come from one sample, sequenced in a study of chemoradiotherapy in HPV16-positive cancers. Using immunoSEQ multiplex PCR, the repertoire was profiled, and TCRdb retains in-frame clones only, with some absent. The table has tens of thousands of clones, around four fifths seen once. The sequences come from blood, collected from a patient who underwent chemoradiotherapy. These receptors originate from a human donor with HPV-associated anogenital cancer.

The chain joins TRBV19 to TRBJ1-5; 8 nucleotides line up with TRBD1. The germline CDR1 and CDR2 sequences are LNHDA and SQIVND (reference sequence). The V segment lost 6 bases and the J segment 7 bases; nucleotides outside the gene matches: 8. The CDR3 is 14 residues long. CDR3 loop: CASRRQGRVQPQHF. For the CDR3, the DNA is TGTGCCAGTAGACGACAGGGGCGGGTACAGCCCCAGCATTTT.

The CDR3 DNA follows: TGTGCCAGCAGCGTAAAGGGGACAGGGGATGGCTACACCTTC. It yields the protein CASSVKGTGDGYTF. The chain couples TRBV9 to TRBJ1-2; TRBD1 matches 10 bases. The CDR3 contains 14 residues. CDR1 is SGDLS, CDR2 YYNGEE, per germline. V gave up 1 base and J gave up 6 bases; unmatched junction bases: 3.

The genes are TRBV11-2 and TRBJ2-5, with D tentatively TRBD1 or TRBD2 (5 bases each). This CDR3 spans 16 amino acids. Germline lookup yields CDR1 SGHAT and CDR2 FQNNGV. V was trimmed by 2 bases and J by 4 bases, leaving 17 bases between them. CDR3 residues: CASSLKGYVGAETQYF. The CDR3 bases are TGTGCCAGCAGCTTAAAGGGGTACGTGGGAGCAGAGACCCAGTACTTC. Supplemented by reference TRBV11-2 and TRBJ2-5, the full variable domain reads EAGVAQSPRYKIIEKRQSVAFWCNPISGHATLYWYQQILGQGPKLLIQFQNNGVVDDSQLPKDRFSAERLKGVDSTLKIQPAKLEDSAVYLCASSLKGYVGAETQYFGPGTRLLVL.

This clone was seen more than once but under ten times. J is TRBJ1-5 and V is TRBV30, with TRBD1 as a possible D gene (5 bases). Trimming shortened V by 2 bases and J by 5 bases, and 10 bases separated the two germline ends. CDR1 is GTSNPN, CDR2 SVGIG, per germline (reference sequence). There are 13 residues in the CDR3. This CDR3 reads CAWSSAGYQPQHF. CDR3 coding DNA: TGTGCCTGGAGTAGCGCAGGGTATCAGCCCCAGCATTTT.

J is TRBJ1-2 and V is TRBV29-1; 10 bases are shared with TRBD1. This CDR3 region has 12 residues. The V segment lost 6 bases and the J segment 8 bases; nucleotides outside the gene matches: 6. CDR1 and CDR2 (germline): SQVTM, ANQGSEA. In nucleotides, the CDR3 is TGCAGCGTCACCGGGACAGGGGACGGCTACACCTTC. It is translated as CSVTGTGDGYTF.

V gene TRBV14 combines with J gene TRBJ1-2; no clear D gene. V was cut by 3 bases and J by 2 bases, with 4 bases left in between. CDR3 length: 12 residues. From germline, CDR1 is SGHDN and CDR2 FVKESK. The CDR3 DNA reads as TGTGCCAGCAGCCAGGGAAACTATGGCTACACCTTC. Amino acids: CASSQGNYGYTF.

The chain has TRBV18 and TRBJ1-4; 8 nucleotides agree with TRBD1. The germline V gene has CDR1 KGHSH and CDR2 LQKENI. The CDR3 loop spans 18 amino acids. The J segment lost 3 bases and the V segment lost 4 bases, leaving 13 bases of the junction unmatched. The CDR3 spells CASSRRTGLGLANEKLFF. The CDR3, as DNA: TGTGCCAGCTCACGGCGGACAGGGTTGGGGCTCGCTAATGAAAAACTGTTTTTT.

J is TRBJ2-5 and V is TRBV9; 10 bases agree with TRBD2. Germline CDR1 is SGDLS and CDR2 is YYNGEE. With 0 bases clipped from V and 2 bases from J, the junction kept 7 bases outside the gene matches. This CDR3 is built from 17 residues. In DNA, the CDR3 is TGTGCCAGCAGCGTAGCGGGACTAGCGAAGGGACAAGAGACCCAGTACTTC. Its protein is CASSVAGLAKGQETQYF. The full variable domain, completed using reference TRBV9 and TRBJ2-5, is DSGVTQTPKHLITATGQRVTLRCSPRSGDLSVYWYQQSLDQGLQFLIQYYNGEERAKGNILERFSAQQFPDLHSELNLSSLELGDSALYFCASSVAGLAKGQETQYFGPGTRLLVL.

This clone was detected a few times. The CDR3 region has the DNA TGTGCCAGTAGTATCCGAGAGAAAGGTACCGATCGCGGGGAGACCCAGTACTTC. Translation: CASSIREKGTDRGETQYF. This chain connects TRBV19 to TRBJ2-5; TRBD2 might be the D (5 bases). Germline loops: CDR1 LNHDA, CDR2 SQIVND (reference sequence). The V and J ends lost 3 bases and 5 bases respectively, with 25 bases between them. The length of the CDR3 is 18 residues.

This sequence joins TRBV25-1 and TRBJ2-1; 11 bases line up with TRBD1. The V gene's germline CDR1 is MGHDK and CDR2 SYGVNS. V trimming: 8 bases; J trimming: 5 bases; junction bases outside the gene matches: 8. CDR3 size: 15 residues. The CDR3 nucleotides read TGTGCCAGCCACCGGGGACAGGGGGGGAACAATGAGCAGTTCTTC. Translation gives CASHRGQGGNNEQFF.

This chain links TRBV5-1 with TRBJ2-5; D possibly corresponds to TRBD2 (5 bases). Germline V lookup: CDR1 SGHRS, CDR2 YFSETQ. Trimming took off 4 bases at V and 3 bases at J, with 16 bases between the two ends. This CDR3 region has 15 residues. The DNA of the CDR3 is TGCGCCAGCAGCCGCCACGGACTTAAAGAAGAGACCCAGTACTTC. It translates to CASSRHGLKEETQYF.

This clone was detected only a few times. The chain uses TRBV5-1 and TRBJ2-3; 11 bases are a match to TRBD2. This CDR3 has 16 amino acids. V was pared by 3 bases and J by 2 bases, with 5 bases of the junction left unmatched. Germline CDR1 is SGHRS and CDR2 is YFSETQ. The CDR3 loop is CASSSGTSGPTDTQYF. CDR3 nucleotide sequence: TGCGCCAGCAGCTCCGGGACTAGCGGCCCCACAGATACGCAGTATTTT.

The genes are TRBV6-1 and TRBJ2-7; D uncertain. Germline V CDR1 and CDR2: MNHNS, SASEGT. The CDR3 totals 11 residues. The V gene lost 6 bases and the J gene lost 3 bases, with 6 bases spanning the gap. The CDR3 DNA sequence: TGTGCCAGCAGGGTTAACTACGAGCAGTACTTC. Translation gives CASRVNYEQYF.

Written as DNA, the CDR3 is TGTGCCAGCAGTCGTTCCGACAGGGCGAAGGGCGGGGAGCTGTTTTTT. It is translated as CASSRSDRAKGGELFF. The V and J genes are TRBV28 and TRBJ2-2; 7 bases agree with TRBD1. CDR3 length: 16 residues. V lost 5 bases, J lost 7 bases, and 13 bases stayed unmatched. CDR1 and CDR2 (germline): MDHEN, SYDVKM.

CDR3 amino acids: CASSPSPRLVYGYTF. Written as DNA, the CDR3 is TGTGCCAGTAGTCCCTCCCCCAGACTGGTCTATGGCTACACCTTC. V gene TRBV19 combines with J gene TRBJ1-2; D is uncertain. The CDR3 is 15 amino acids. V dropped 5 bases and J dropped 4 bases, with 17 bases sitting between them. CDR1 LNHDA and CDR2 SQIVND come from the germline V gene (reference sequence).

There are a few counts of this clone. The J gene is TRBJ1-2, the V gene TRBV2; TRBD1 matches at 7 bases. The CDR3 extends over 13 amino acids. The germline V gene encodes CDR1 SNHLY and CDR2 FYNNEI. The V and J ends lost 7 bases and 8 bases, in that order; junction bases with no gene match: 10. The CDR3 bases are TGTGCCAGCACTCGAGACAGGGCGGGAGGCTACACCTTC. Residues: CASTRDRAGGYTF.

This clone was picked up one time. V is TRBV5-6 and J is TRBJ1-1; a possible D gene is TRBD1 (5 bases). Germline V gene data show CDR1 as SGHDT and CDR2 as YYEEEE. This CDR3 contains 16 residues. Trimming left V 2 bases short and J 1 base short, with 15 bases between. CDR3 protein: CASSFEGPGGNTEAFF. The CDR3 DNA sequence: TGTGCCAGCAGCTTCGAGGGACCCGGAGGGAACACTGAAGCTTTCTTT.

The J gene is TRBJ1-3, the V gene TRBV6-1, with TRBD1 matching 10 bases. The CDR3 consists of 17 residues. Germline trimming cut 0 bases from V and 4 bases from J; bases unmatched to any gene: 6. CDR1 is MNHNS and CDR2 is SASEGT in the germline V gene. As DNA, the CDR3 is TGTGCCAGCAGTGAAGCATTGGGACAGGGGTTCGGAAACACCATATATTTT. Translated, it gives CASSEALGQGFGNTIYF.

The V call is TRBV30, the J call TRBJ1-6; D remains ambiguous. Germline loops: CDR1 GTSNPN, CDR2 SVGIG (reference sequence). The germline V and J ends were trimmed by 0 bases and 9 bases, with 12 bases remaining between them. The CDR3 has 14 residues. Here the CDR3 DNA reads TGTGCCTGGAGTGTAGACGGCCTGGGTTCACCCCTCCACTTT. Translated: CAWSVDGLGSPLHF.

The chain combines TRBV6-4 with TRBJ2-3; 8 bases fit TRBD2. The germline V gene encodes CDR1 MRHNA and CDR2 SNTAGT. The CDR3 runs 16 residues. The ends lost 0 bases at V and 2 bases at J; junction bases unmatched: 4. The CDR3 region is CASSDSGAGATDTQYF. DNA for the CDR3: TGTGCCAGCAGTGACTCAGGAGCGGGGGCCACAGATACGCAGTATTTT.

The chain has TRBV11-3 and TRBJ1-6; weak D call: TRBD1 (5 bases). CDR3 length: 14 amino acids. V was cut by 0 bases and J by 7 bases, with 7 bases left in between. Germline assignment: CDR1 SGHNT and CDR2 YENEEA. CDR3 DNA: TGTGCCAGCAGCTTAGAGGGGGGAAATTCACCCCTCCACTTT. Amino acid sequence: CASSLEGGNSPLHF. Looking up the rest from reference TRBV11-3 and TRBJ1-6 gives the full variable domain: EAGVVQSPRYKIIEKKQPVAFWCNPISGHNTLYWYLQNLGQGPELLIRYENEEAVDDSQLPKDRFSAERLKGVDSTLKIQPAELGDSAVYLCASSLEGGNSPLHFGNGTRLTVT.

The rearrangement links TRBV2 to TRBJ1-5; possibly TRBD1 for D (6 bases). V lost 8 bases to trimming and J lost 0 bases, with 14 bases between them. The CDR3 consists of 15 residues. The germline V gene encodes CDR1 SNHLY and CDR2 FYNNEI. The CDR3 is CASAKSRGSNQPQHF. The DNA for the CDR3 is TGTGCCAGCGCAAAATCCAGGGGTAGCAATCAGCCCCAGCATTTT.

The chain links TRBV2 to TRBJ1-5, with D possibly TRBD1 on 6 matching bases. The CDR3 totals 12 residues. V shed 4 bases and J shed 7 bases, with 8 bases lying between them. The germline V gene encodes CDR1 SNHLY and CDR2 FYNNEI. The CDR3 DNA follows: TGTGCCAGCAGTGCAGGGGTGCAGCCCCAGCATTTT. It codes for CASSAGVQPQHF.

The chain has TRBV11-3 and TRBJ2-3; D not resolved. Per germline, CDR1 SGHNT and CDR2 YENEEA. Trimming stripped 2 bases from V and 3 bases from J, with 6 bases between. CDR3 size: 13 residues. The CDR3 spells CASSLQATDTQYF. The CDR3 DNA reads TGTGCCAGCAGCTTACAGGCGACAGATACGCAGTATTTT.

This rearrangement joins TRBV7-9 to TRBJ1-2; D gene uncertain. The CDR3 totals 13 residues. Trimming shortened V by 8 bases and J by 3 bases, and 13 bases separated the two germline ends. Germline assignment: CDR1 SEHNR and CDR2 FQNEAQ (reference sequence). The CDR3 loop is CASGRESYYGYTF. As DNA, the CDR3 is TGTGCCAGCGGACGTGAAAGCTACTATGGCTACACCTTC.

This clone was seen only once. This chain joins TRBV5-1 and TRBJ1-2; D is unclear. Germline CDR1 is SGHRS and CDR2 is YFSETQ. The CDR3 is made up of 13 amino acids. The V end was cut by 3 bases, the J end by 2 bases, with 8 bases between. CDR3 DNA: TGCGCCAGCAGCTATGACGGGAACTATGGCTACACCTTC. This translates into CASSYDGNYGYTF.

The gene calls are TRBV5-1 and TRBJ2-3, with D tentatively TRBD2 (5 bases). The germline CDR1 and CDR2 sequences are SGHRS and YFSETQ. CDR3 size: 17 residues. Trimming stripped 0 bases from V and 0 bases from J, with 14 bases between. CDR3 sequence reads: CASSLVAGGASTDTQYF. Here the CDR3 DNA reads TGCGCCAGCAGCTTGGTCGCCGGAGGCGCTAGCACAGATACGCAGTATTTT.

The V call is TRBV11-2, the J call TRBJ2-3; a possible D gene is TRBD1 (6 bases). There are 18 residues in the CDR3. CDR1 and CDR2 (germline): SGHAT, FQNNGV. Trimming took 5 bases from V and 5 from J, leaving 26 bases between them. The DNA for the CDR3 is TGTGCCAGCAGCCAAACCCCGAGGGGGAGTTTTGGTAGAGATACGCAGTATTTT. Translating gives CASSQTPRGSFGRDTQYF.